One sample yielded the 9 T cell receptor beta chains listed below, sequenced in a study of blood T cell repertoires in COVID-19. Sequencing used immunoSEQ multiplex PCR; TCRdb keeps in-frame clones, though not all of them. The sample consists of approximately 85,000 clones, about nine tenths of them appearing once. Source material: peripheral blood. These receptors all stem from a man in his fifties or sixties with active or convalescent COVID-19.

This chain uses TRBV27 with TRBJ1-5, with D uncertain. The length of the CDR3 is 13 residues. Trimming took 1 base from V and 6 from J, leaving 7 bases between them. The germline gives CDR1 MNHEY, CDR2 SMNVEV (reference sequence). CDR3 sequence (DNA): TGTGCCAGCAGTTTATATCGGGGTCAGCCCCAGCATTTT. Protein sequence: CASSLYRGQPQHF.

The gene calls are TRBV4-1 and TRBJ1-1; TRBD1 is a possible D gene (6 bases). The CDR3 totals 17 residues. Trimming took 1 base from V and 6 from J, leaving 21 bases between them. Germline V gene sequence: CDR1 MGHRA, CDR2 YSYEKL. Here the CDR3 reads CASSQVTTQGGKAEAFF. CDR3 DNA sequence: TGCGCCAGCAGCCAAGTAACCACACAGGGAGGGAAAGCTGAAGCTTTCTTT.

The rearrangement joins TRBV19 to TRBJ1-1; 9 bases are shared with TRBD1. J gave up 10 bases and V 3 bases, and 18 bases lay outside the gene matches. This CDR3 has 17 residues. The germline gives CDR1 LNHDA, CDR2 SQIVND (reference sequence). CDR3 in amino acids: CASSMGTGPRGVAVAFF. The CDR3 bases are TGTGCCAGTAGTATGGGGACAGGGCCCAGGGGAGTGGCGGTAGCTTTCTTT. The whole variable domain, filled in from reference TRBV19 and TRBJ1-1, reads DGGITQSPKYLFRKEGQNVTLSCEQNLNHDAMYWYRQDPGQGLRLIYYSQIVNDFQKGDIAEGYSVSREKKESFPLTVTSAQKNPTAFYLCASSMGTGPRGVAVAFFGQGTRLTVV.

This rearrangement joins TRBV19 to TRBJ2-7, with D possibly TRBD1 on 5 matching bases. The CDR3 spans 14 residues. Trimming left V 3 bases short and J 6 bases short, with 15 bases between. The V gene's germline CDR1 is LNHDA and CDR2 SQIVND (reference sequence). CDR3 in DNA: TGTGCCAGTAGTATCTTCGACAGAGCCTCCGAGCAGTACTTC. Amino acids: CASSIFDRASEQYF.

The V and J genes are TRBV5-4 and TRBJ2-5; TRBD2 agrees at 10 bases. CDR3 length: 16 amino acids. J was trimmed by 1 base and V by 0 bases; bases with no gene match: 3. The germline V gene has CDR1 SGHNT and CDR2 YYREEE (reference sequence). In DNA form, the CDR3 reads TGTGCCAGCAGCTTGGATAGCGGGGGGAGCCAAGAGACCCAGTACTTC. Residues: CASSLDSGGSQETQYF.

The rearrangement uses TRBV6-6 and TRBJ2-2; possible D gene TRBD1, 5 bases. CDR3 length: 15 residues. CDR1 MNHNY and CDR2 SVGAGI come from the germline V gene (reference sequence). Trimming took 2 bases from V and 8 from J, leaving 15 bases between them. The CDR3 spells CASSYLGGAAGELFF. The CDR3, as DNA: TGTGCCAGCAGTTACCTTGGTGGGGCCGCGGGGGAGCTGTTTTTT.

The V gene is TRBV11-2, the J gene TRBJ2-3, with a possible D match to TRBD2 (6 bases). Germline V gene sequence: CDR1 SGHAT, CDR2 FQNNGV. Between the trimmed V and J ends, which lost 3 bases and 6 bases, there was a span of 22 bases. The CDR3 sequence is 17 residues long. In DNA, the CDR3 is TGTGCCAGCAGCTTGGGCCCCAGCGGGTATCAGGCGGATACGCAGTATTTT. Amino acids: CASSLGPSGYQADTQYF. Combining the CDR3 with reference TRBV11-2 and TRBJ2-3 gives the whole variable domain EAGVAQSPRYKIIEKRQSVAFWCNPISGHATLYWYQQILGQGPKLLIQFQNNGVVDDSQLPKDRFSAERLKGVDSTLKIQPAKLEDSAVYLCASSLGPSGYQADTQYFGPGTRLTVL.

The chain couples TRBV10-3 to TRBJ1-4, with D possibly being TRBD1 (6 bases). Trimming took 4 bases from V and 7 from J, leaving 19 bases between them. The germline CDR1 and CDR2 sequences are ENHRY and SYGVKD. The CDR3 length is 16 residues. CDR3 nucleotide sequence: TGTGCCATCAGTGCTAGTCAGTCACAGGGTGGTGAAAAACTGTTTTTT. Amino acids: CAISASQSQGGEKLFF.

CDR3 loop: CASSVKGRQGQETQYF. DNA of the CDR3: TGTGCCAGCAGCGTAAAAGGCCGACAGGGGCAAGAGACCCAGTACTTC. V gene TRBV21-1 combines with J gene TRBJ2-5; the table's D call, TRBD1, was not checked against the DNA. TRBV21-1 is a known pseudogene. The CDR3 totals 16 residues.